Listed here are 26 T cell receptor beta chains from one sample, sequenced in a study of T cell responses to AZD1222 COVID-19 vaccine (dated by TCRdb to the early 2020s). The time point label, as the study defines it: baseline before first vaccination. The library was produced with the immunoSEQ multiplex PCR assay. As stored in TCRdb, this immuneACCESS dataset retains in-frame rearrangements with V and J assigned. A fraction of the clones does not appear; measured against another copy, unresolved V genes explain less than half of the discrepancy, and the remainder lacks a known reason. For this sample the table gives approximately 160,000 clones, of which approximately 90% were detected only once. The biggest ten clones account for about 3% of the sample. The sequencing used peripheral blood, collected on day 0 of AZD1222 vaccination. These receptors were collected from an adult in good health.

The V gene is TRBV5-4, the J gene TRBJ2-3; tentative D call: TRBD1 (6 bases). V was clipped by 4 bases and J by 3 bases, with 9 bases between them. The germline CDR1 and CDR2 sequences are SGHNT and YYREEE (reference sequence). The CDR3 has 13 amino acids. Here the CDR3 reads CASSLGQTDTQYF. The CDR3 DNA sequence: TGTGCCAGCAGCCTCGGACAGACAGATACGCAGTATTTT.

The chain links TRBV19 to TRBJ2-7; 7 positions match TRBD1. Per germline, CDR1 LNHDA and CDR2 SQIVND (reference sequence). CDR3 length equals 15 residues. Unmatched junction bases numbered 16, after V lost 9 bases and J lost 5 bases. In DNA, the CDR3 is TGTGCCAGCAGTCCAAGACAGGGCCTTATGGACGAGCAGTACTTC. This gives the protein CASSPRQGLMDEQYF. Variable domain in full (rest from reference TRBV19 and TRBJ2-7): DGGITQSPKYLFRKEGQNVTLSCEQNLNHDAMYWYRQDPGQGLRLIYYSQIVNDFQKGDIAEGYSVSREKKESFPLTVTSAQKNPTAFYLCASSPRQGLMDEQYFGPGTRLTVT.

This clone has just one count. The rearrangement joins TRBV9 to TRBJ1-6; TRBD1 matches at 9 bases. Germline V gene lookup returns CDR1 SGDLS and CDR2 YYNGEE. CDR3 length equals 15 residues. Trimming removed 3 bases from V and 10 bases from J; junction bases left unmatched: 8. The CDR3 sequence: CASSGTGTGQSPLHF. The CDR3 DNA reads TGTGCCAGCAGCGGGACAGGGACAGGGCAATCACCCCTCCACTTT.

J is TRBJ2-1 and V is TRBV29-1, with D possibly matching TRBD1 (5 bases). The CDR3 is 13 residues long. From germline, CDR1 is SQVTM and CDR2 ANQGSEA. Trimming pared 0 bases from V and 12 bases from J, leaving 15 bases between. CDR3 in amino acids: CSVEDRAGWTQFF. Here the CDR3 DNA reads TGCAGCGTTGAAGATCGGGCAGGGTGGACGCAGTTCTTC.

The CDR3 DNA reads TGTGCCAGTAATACTGGGGTAGCGGGGTCCATTCAGTACTTC. Amino acids: CASNTGVAGSIQYF. This sequence joins TRBV19 and TRBJ2-4, with TRBD2 matching 8 bases. Germline V CDR1 and CDR2: LNHDA, SQIVND (reference sequence). The CDR3 is made up of 14 amino acids. V lost 7 bases, J lost 9 bases, and 11 bases stayed unmatched.

This chain links TRBV6-5 with TRBJ2-3; 7 nucleotides line up with TRBD1. CDR1 is MNHEY, CDR2 SVGAGI, per germline. With 6 bases clipped from V and 1 base from J, the junction kept 7 bases outside the gene matches. There are 15 residues in the CDR3. Written as DNA, the CDR3 is TGTGCCAGCAGAAGACAGGGCAAAGGCACAGATACGCAGTATTTT. Translation: CASRRQGKGTDTQYF.

The chain employs TRBV6-1 and TRBJ1-4, with 8 positions matching TRBD1. The CDR3 has 14 amino acids. Germline CDR1 and CDR2: MNHNS and SASEGT. Trimming removed 1 base from V and 7 bases from J; junction bases left unmatched: 2. CDR3 sequence (DNA): TGTGCCAGCAGTGAAGGGACAGGGTTTGAAAAACTGTTTTTT. Its protein product is CASSEGTGFEKLFF.

The V and J genes are TRBV11-3 and TRBJ2-7; 8 positions agree with TRBD2. The CDR3 extends over 15 amino acids. Germline V gene data show CDR1 as SGHNT and CDR2 as YENEEA. Unmatched junction bases numbered 6, after V lost 2 bases and J lost 3 bases. The CDR3 DNA reads TGTGCCAGCAGCTTACTAGCGGGCGGTCACTACGAGCAGTACTTC. Translating gives CASSLLAGGHYEQYF.

The chain recombines TRBV11-2 with TRBJ2-3; the D is unclear. The CDR3 has 15 amino acids. Germline V CDR1 and CDR2: SGHAT, FQNNGV. Trimming cost V 5 bases and J 3 bases, with 15 bases left between them. Written as DNA, the CDR3 is TGTGCCAGCAGCATGAGCCCGATCCGTACAGATACGCAGTATTTT. Translation: CASSMSPIRTDTQYF.

V usage is TRBV28 and J usage is TRBJ2-5; D might be TRBD2 (6 bases). The CDR3 runs 16 residues. Germline values: CDR1 MDHEN, CDR2 SYDVKM. The V end lost 6 bases, the J end lost 2 bases, and 19 bases lay between the germline ends. CDR3 residues: CASSLPLVGRQETQYF. The CDR3, as DNA: TGTGCCAGCAGCCTACCCTTGGTTGGGAGGCAAGAGACCCAGTACTTC.

This chain uses TRBV7-2 with TRBJ1-4; D is possibly TRBD1 (6 bases). Trimming took off 1 base at V and 3 bases at J, with 6 bases between the two ends. Germline V gene data show CDR1 as SGHTA and CDR2 as FQGNSA. The CDR3 has 14 residues. The CDR3 nucleotides are TGTGCCAGCAGCTTAGGGACAGCTAATGAAAAACTGTTTTTT. Translating it yields CASSLGTANEKLFF. Full variable domain (missing parts from reference TRBV7-2 and TRBJ1-4): GAGVSQSPSNKVTEKGKDVELRCDPISGHTALYWYRQSLGQGLEFLIYFQGNSAPDKSGLPSDRFSAERTGGSVSTLTIQRTQQEDSAVYLCASSLGTANEKLFFGSGTQLSVL.

Only one count was recorded for this clone. The chain carries TRBV5-4 and TRBJ2-7, with 8 bases matching TRBD1. The germline V gene has CDR1 SGHNT and CDR2 YYREEE (reference sequence). V lost 2 bases to trimming and J lost 3 bases; unmatched junction nucleotides: 7. The CDR3 runs 15 residues. CDR3 sequence reads: CASSFGSGQGYEQYF. The CDR3, as DNA: TGTGCCAGCAGCTTTGGTTCTGGACAGGGCTACGAGCAGTACTTC. Full variable domain (remainder filled in from reference TRBV5-4 and TRBJ2-7): ETGVTQSPTHLIKTRGQQVTLRCSSQSGHNTVSWYQQALGQGPQFIFQYYREEENGRGNFPPRFSGLQFPNYSSELNVNALELDDSALYLCASSFGSGQGYEQYFGPGTRLTVT.

This rearrangement joins TRBV12-3 or TRBV12-4 to TRBJ1-1, with D perhaps TRBD1 (6 bases). This CDR3 is 13 amino acids long. Trimming left V 5 bases short and J 11 bases short, with 18 bases between. In DNA, the CDR3 is TGTGCCAGCAGTGACACAGGGTCAGTTGGGGCTTTCTTT. Its protein is CASSDTGSVGAFF.

This chain links TRBV7-6 with TRBJ2-1, with 12 bases that match TRBD2. Trimming removed 4 bases from V and 2 bases from J; junction bases left unmatched: 0. The CDR3 loop spans 15 amino acids. Germline V gives CDR1 SGHVS, CDR2 FNYEAQ. Here the CDR3 DNA reads TGTGCCAGCAGCTGGACTAGCGGGACCTACAATGAGCAGTTCTTC. Encoded protein: CASSWTSGTYNEQFF.

This chain links TRBV3-1 (or the pseudogene TRBV3-2) with TRBJ1-2; D is perhaps TRBD1 (5 bases). The germline gives CDR1 LGHDT, CDR2 YNNKEL (reference sequence). V gave up 4 bases and J gave up 5 bases, with 8 bases separating them. This CDR3 comprises 12 residues. The CDR3 here is CASSPDRYGYTF. The CDR3 DNA is TGTGCCAGCAGCCCAGACAGATATGGCTACACCTTC.

The chain combines TRBV6-1 with TRBJ1-2, with D maybe TRBD1 (5 bases). The CDR3 length is 12 residues. V was trimmed by 3 bases and J by 7 bases, leaving 9 bases between them. The germline CDR1 and CDR2 sequences are MNHNS and SASEGT. The CDR3 loop reads CASSETAGGYTF. CDR3 DNA: TGTGCCAGCAGTGAGACAGCCGGTGGCTACACCTTC.

V and J are TRBV5-6 and TRBJ1-6; weak D call: TRBD1 (6 bases). CDR1 SGHDT and CDR2 YYEEEE come from the germline V gene. V gave up 1 base and J gave up 14 bases, with 25 bases separating them. The CDR3 is made up of 17 amino acids. The chain's CDR3 is CASSLFSGGSQLRALHF. The DNA for the CDR3 is TGTGCCAGCAGCTTGTTCAGCGGGGGCTCCCAATTGAGGGCCCTCCACTTT.

J is TRBJ2-2 and V is TRBV5-6; D gene ambiguous. Trimming stripped 2 bases from V and 6 bases from J, with 2 bases between. The CDR3 sequence is 11 residues long. Germline CDR1 SGHDT, CDR2 YYEEEE. This chain's CDR3 is CASSLAGELFF. The CDR3 nucleotides are TGTGCCAGCAGCTTAGCCGGGGAGCTGTTTTTT.

The V and J genes are TRBV4-2 and TRBJ2-7; 11 bases are a match to TRBD1. The germline V gene encodes CDR1 LGHNA and CDR2 YNFKEQ. The trim removed 0 bases at V and 9 bases at J, leaving 1 base unmatched. CDR3 length: 13 residues. CDR3 coding DNA: TGTGCCAGCAGCCAAGAGGGACAGGGGGTGCAGTACTTC. This codes for CASSQEGQGVQYF.

This chain links TRBV16 with TRBJ1-5; a possible D gene is TRBD1 (5 bases). The CDR3 runs to 14 residues. The germline V and J ends were trimmed by 0 bases and 4 bases, with 7 bases remaining between them. Germline V gene data show CDR1 as KGHSY and CDR2 as FQNENV. The CDR3 bases are TGTGCCAGCAGCCAATCGGCAGGGAATCAGCCCCAGCATTTT. Its protein product is CASSQSAGNQPQHF.

The chain carries TRBV11-2 and TRBJ2-5; no clear D. V lost 0 bases and J lost 2, with 10 bases in between. Germline lookup yields CDR1 SGHAT and CDR2 FQNNGV. This CDR3 is 15 amino acids long. Here the CDR3 reads CASSLDQVVQETQYF. CDR3 nucleotide sequence: TGTGCCAGCAGCTTAGATCAGGTCGTACAAGAGACCCAGTACTTC.

This rearrangement joins TRBV12-3 or TRBV12-4 to TRBJ1-2, with D possibly TRBD1 on 6 matching bases. V lost 5 bases to trimming and J lost 9 bases, with 16 bases between them. The CDR3 has 13 amino acids. The CDR3 sequence is CASSPGTPNSYTF. CDR3 DNA sequence: TGTGCCAGCAGTCCCGGGACACCGAACAGCTACACCTTC.

This clone appeared a single time. The chain links TRBV12-3 or TRBV12-4 to TRBJ2-7, with D hard to call. The CDR3 is 13 amino acids. V lost 2 bases to trimming and J lost 5 bases, with 10 bases between them. DNA of the CDR3: TGTGCCAGCAGTTTAAAGGGTACCCACGAGCAGTACTTC. Protein: CASSLKGTHEQYF.

CDR3 protein: CASSELAGGPVQQYF. CDR3 bases: TGTGCCAGCAGCGAGCTCGCGGGGGGCCCGGTGCAGCAGTACTTC. The chain combines TRBV11-2 with TRBJ2-7; 8 bases line up with TRBD2. This CDR3 is 15 amino acids long. The trim removed 5 bases at V and 8 bases at J, leaving 14 bases unmatched. Per the germline V gene, CDR1 is SGHAT and CDR2 is FQNNGV.

This chain uses TRBV6-2 or TRBV6-3 with TRBJ1-1, with D possibly being TRBD1 (5 bases). V lost 5 bases and J 7 bases, leaving 14 bases between the germline ends. Germline V CDR1 and CDR2: MNHEY, SVGEGT. The CDR3 loop spans 13 amino acids. The CDR3 loop reads CASSQRDGVEAFF. The CDR3 DNA reads as TGTGCCAGCAGTCAACGGGACGGAGTTGAAGCTTTCTTT.

The J gene is TRBJ1-2, the V gene TRBV4-2; D gene unclear. V was pared by 0 bases and J by 1 base, with 9 bases between. Looked up from germline, CDR1 is LGHNA and CDR2 is YNFKEQ. This CDR3 contains 15 residues. The CDR3 sequence is CASSQEVSFNYGYTF. The CDR3 DNA reads as TGTGCCAGCAGCCAAGAGGTTAGTTTTAACTATGGCTACACCTTC.